In this sample, the clone carrying this T cell receptor (beta chain) turned up once. As processed by the authors: Reference gene primer amplification yielded estimated nucleated cell counts. TCRdb's table, derived via immunoSEQ multiplex PCR, lists solely in-frame clones and lacks some. V, J and clone size reflect that table, while D and trimming were determined from the DNA. The table includes 68,000 or so clones, more than 60% detected once. The sample comes from a study of blood T cell repertoires in COVID-19. Deletions cut 0 bases from V and 5 bases from J, with 13 bases between. Germline loops: CDR1 SGHRS, CDR2 YFSETQ. This CDR3 contains 15 residues.

The receptor comes from a woman aged 45-65 years with acute or convalescent COVID-19. The chain joins TRBV5-1 to TRBJ2-3; perhaps TRBD1 as D (5 bases). Specimen: peripheral blood. Written as DNA, the CDR3 is TGCGCCAGCAGCTTGGGGCAGGGCCCCATAGATACGCAGTATTTT. Translating it yields CASSLGQGPIDTQYF. Full variable domain (remainder filled in from reference TRBV5-1 and TRBJ2-3): KAGVTQTPRYLIKTRGQQVTLSCSPISGHRSVSWYQQTPGQGLQFLFEYFSETQRNKGNFPGRFSGRQFSNSRSEMNVSTLELGDSALYLCASSLGQGPIDTQYFGPGTRLTVL.